This TCR beta chain derives from a study of breast tumors, draining lymph nodes, adjacent tissues. Study observations and caveats: Data fit most tumor T cells coming from lymph node, expanding in tumor. Compared with lymph nodes, tumors were less diverse; compared with nontumor tissue, more. Tumor and nontumor repertoires were significantly more similar in luminal-like than in basal-like breast cancer.

TCRdb re-derived calls from the multiplex PCR reads in MiXCR, one entry per CDR3 protein. The sample shows more than 200,000 distinct CDR3 sequences, about a third of them seen only once. About this clonotype itself: What it binds is not known.

Axillary draining lymph nodes of breast cancer patients supplied the node samples. V was pared by 10 bases and J by 13 bases, with 20 bases between. Germline-derived CDR1 and CDR2 are SNHLY and FYNNEI. This CDR3 comprises 13 residues. J is TRBJ1-6 and V is TRBV2, with D possibly TRBD1 on 5 matching bases. The specimen was axillary lymph node tissue. This TCR came from a female donor with breast cancer. Some clones in this sample may be carry-over from other donors' samples. This CDR3 reads CAISPEQAHPLHF. For the CDR3, the DNA is TGTGCCATCTCCCCGGAACAGGCCCACCCCCTCCACTTT.